The entry that follows covers one T cell receptor (beta chain) sequence. The data were taken from a study of blood T cell repertoires in COVID-19. The overall study: In each case, the material was cDNA or gDNA derived from T cells, B-cell-depleted T cells, or PBMCs.

Original handling: How many nucleated cells were present was estimated from reference gene primer amplification. The protocol was immunoSEQ multiplex PCR, while the TCRdb copy is restricted to in-frame clones and leaves out a portion. That table is the source of V, J and clone size, and D and trimming were worked out from the DNA. Of approximately 300,000 clones in the sample, around four fifths were seen once. V was cut by 0 bases and J by 7 bases, with 18 bases left in between. The CDR3 runs 16 residues. Germline CDR1 SQVTM, CDR2 ANQGSEA. This TCR came from a woman in her forties or fifties with active or convalescent COVID-19. The chain joins TRBV29-1 to TRBJ1-4; unclear D gene. Sequenced material: peripheral blood. DNA of the CDR3: TGCAGCGTTGAAGATCCTGGGCGCCAAATTTCTGAAAAACTGTTTTTT. This codes for CSVEDPGRQISEKLFF. Complete variable domain (other parts from reference TRBV29-1 and TRBJ1-4): SAVISQKPSRDICQRGTSLTIQCQVDSQVTMMFWYRQQPGQSLTLIATANQGSEATYESGFVIDKFPISRPNLTFSTLTVSNMSPEDSSIYLCSVEDPGRQISEKLFFGSGTQLSVL.